These 5 T cell receptor beta chains share one sample of origin, sequenced in a study of blood T cell repertoires in COVID-19. TCRdb's table, derived via immunoSEQ multiplex PCR, lists solely in-frame clones and lacks some. This table holds 56,000 or so clones, roughly 84% found once. Sequenced: peripheral blood. The receptors were gathered from a woman aged 80 or over with acute or convalescent COVID-19.

V gene TRBV11-2 combines with J gene TRBJ2-7; D is undetermined. Germline-derived CDR1 and CDR2 are SGHAT and FQNNGV. The CDR3 is 12 residues long. The V and J ends lost 0 bases and 3 bases respectively, with 3 bases between them. The CDR3 nucleotides read TGTGCCAGCAGCTTAGACGGCTACGAGCAGTACTTC. This sequence encodes CASSLDGYEQYF. Based on the CDR3 plus reference TRBV11-2 and TRBJ2-7, the full variable domain is EAGVAQSPRYKIIEKRQSVAFWCNPISGHATLYWYQQILGQGPKLLIQFQNNGVVDDSQLPKDRFSAERLKGVDSTLKIQPAKLEDSAVYLCASSLDGYEQYFGPGTRLTVT.

The rearrangement links TRBV7-2 to TRBJ2-1; a possible D gene is TRBD1 (5 bases). This CDR3 comprises 16 residues. V lost 4 bases and J 13 bases, leaving 26 bases between the germline ends. CDR1 and CDR2 from the germline V gene are SGHTA and FQGNSA. CDR3 nucleotides: TGTGCCAGCAGCTCAAGATTAGGGCCAGGGAATAGGGGACAGTTCTTC. Translating gives CASSSRLGPGNRGQFF.

V is TRBV11-2 and J is TRBJ2-5; maybe TRBD2 (5 bases). Germline V lookup: CDR1 SGHAT, CDR2 FQNNGV. This CDR3 has 14 residues. V shed 0 bases and J shed 5 bases, with 10 bases lying between them. The CDR3 nucleotides are TGTGCCAGCAGCTTAGAGGGTCGGGGTGAGACCCAGTACTTC. As protein: CASSLEGRGETQYF.

This clone was observed a few times. The chain uses TRBV4-1 and TRBJ1-5, with TRBD1 matching over 7 bases. CDR1 is MGHRA and CDR2 is YSYEKL in the germline V gene. The CDR3 has 16 residues. After removal of 4 bases from V and 0 bases from J, the junction contained 6 bases not matched to a gene. CDR3 amino acids: CASSRQGQLSNQPQHF. The DNA of the CDR3 is TGCGCCAGCAGCCGCCAGGGACAGCTTAGCAATCAGCCCCAGCATTTT.

The gene calls are TRBV14 and TRBJ1-2; D perhaps matches TRBD1 (6 bases). This CDR3 comprises 13 residues. Looked up from germline, CDR1 is SGHDN and CDR2 is FVKESK. V was shortened by 1 base and J by 4 bases, with 7 bases between the two germline ends. The CDR3 region has the DNA TGTGCCAGCAGCCAAGTGACAGGCTATGGCTACACCTTC. Translating gives CASSQVTGYGYTF.